The 10 T cell receptor beta chains below were found in one sample sequenced in a study of memory CD4+ T cells and cytomegalovirus serostatus. Single viable CD3+CD4+CD8-CD45RO+ cells were sorted as the memory CD4+ T cells. Clones were read by immunoSEQ multiplex PCR, and TCRdb kept only the in-frame ones, dropping some. The sample holds 55,000 to 65,000 clones, 82% seen once. What was sequenced was memory CD4+ T cells from blood. These receptor sequences come from an adult in good health and CMV-seronegative. Some clones in this sample may be carry-over from other donors' samples.

The chain couples TRBV7-2 to TRBJ2-7; no clear D. CDR1 and CDR2 (germline): SGHTA, FQGNSA. V lost 1 base to trimming and J lost 0 bases, with 16 bases between them. The CDR3 consists of 17 residues. CDR3 nucleotide sequence: TGTGCCAGCAGCTTAGTGTCTACACCGGGCAGCTCCTACGAGCAGTACTTC. This translates into CASSLVSTPGSSYEQYF.

The table lists this clone with a count of one. This chain's CDR3 is CASSISGVNTEAFF. The DNA of the CDR3 is TGTGCCAGTAGTATAAGCGGGGTGAACACTGAAGCTTTCTTT. The V call is TRBV19, the J call TRBJ1-1; D call uncertain. This CDR3 is 14 amino acids long. Germline CDR1 LNHDA, CDR2 SQIVND (reference sequence). The ends were cut back, 2 bases at V and 0 bases at J, with 7 bases in the middle.

The V and J genes are TRBV18 and TRBJ1-2, with 10 bases fitting TRBD1. The CDR3 consists of 14 residues. V lost 4 bases, J lost 4 bases, and 3 bases stayed unmatched. Germline V lookup: CDR1 KGHSH, CDR2 LQKENI. CDR3 DNA sequence: TGTGCCAGCTCACAACGACAGGGGGCCTATGGCTACACCTTC. Its translation is CASSQRQGAYGYTF.

This clone has just a few counts. The genes are TRBV18 and TRBJ2-2, with D possibly matching TRBD1 (6 bases). The CDR3 length is 14 residues. Germline V lookup: CDR1 KGHSH, CDR2 LQKENI. V lost 3 bases to trimming and J lost 3 bases, with 8 bases between them. The CDR3, as DNA: TGTGCCAGCTCACCCTACAGGGACACCGGGGAGCTGTTTTTT. The encoded protein is CASSPYRDTGELFF.

The genes are TRBV5-4 and TRBJ2-3; 9 bases map to TRBD1. Germline trimming cut 0 bases from V and 5 bases from J; bases unmatched to any gene: 1. This CDR3 is 14 amino acids long. Germline V lookup: CDR1 SGHNT, CDR2 YYREEE (reference sequence). The CDR3 protein is CASSLEDRGDTQYF. Written as DNA, the CDR3 is TGTGCCAGCAGCTTGGAGGACAGGGGAGATACGCAGTATTTT.

The chain links TRBV6-5 to TRBJ2-2; 11 bases match TRBD2. CDR3 length: 15 residues. Trimming at V came to 2 bases and at J to 4 bases, leaving 0 bases not matched to a gene. Germline-derived CDR1 and CDR2 are MNHEY and SVGAGI. The CDR3 loop reads CASSYGTSGTGELFF. DNA for the CDR3: TGTGCCAGCAGTTACGGGACTAGCGGCACCGGGGAGCTGTTTTTT.

This clone was seen more than once but under ten times. The chain couples TRBV6-5 to TRBJ1-1, with D perhaps matching TRBD1 (6 bases). The germline CDR1 and CDR2 sequences are MNHEY and SVGAGI. The CDR3 loop spans 13 amino acids. Trimming left V 6 bases short and J 10 bases short, with 18 bases between. This CDR3 reads CASRFSRGGAAFF. CDR3 DNA sequence: TGTGCCAGCAGATTCTCGAGGGGGGGGGCAGCTTTCTTT.

The chain uses TRBV6-5 and TRBJ1-3, with D possibly TRBD1 on 5 matching bases. Germline CDR1 and CDR2: MNHEY and SVGAGI. This CDR3 contains 14 residues. V was trimmed by 5 bases and J by 4 bases, leaving 12 bases between them. This CDR3 is CASSLRGRGNTIYF. In DNA, the CDR3 is TGTGCCAGCAGTCTTCGGGGCCGGGGAAACACCATATATTTT.

This clone was seen only a few times. This sequence joins TRBV2 and TRBJ2-1; 12 nucleotides match TRBD2. The CDR3 length is 16 residues. The germline V gene has CDR1 SNHLY and CDR2 FYNNEI. V trimming: 5 bases; J trimming: 4 bases; junction bases outside the gene matches: 6. The CDR3 DNA reads as TGTGCCAGCAGTCGACTAGCGGGAGATTTTTACAATGAGCAGTTCTTC. Translating it yields CASSRLAGDFYNEQFF.

The chain couples TRBV5-1 to TRBJ2-7, with D possibly TRBD1 on 6 matching bases. Germline V gives CDR1 SGHRS, CDR2 YFSETQ. The CDR3 contains 13 residues. Trimming left V 0 bases short and J 4 bases short, with 8 bases between. CDR3 residues: CASSLDRVYEQYF. CDR3 nucleotide sequence: TGCGCCAGCAGCTTGGACAGGGTTTACGAGCAGTACTTC.